These T cell receptor beta chains were read from a single sample in a study of early T cells in non-severe SARS-CoV-2 infection. TCRdb fed the 5' RACE reads into MiXCR, producing one record per CDR3 protein. The sample includes 65,000 to 95,000 distinct CDR3 sequences, roughly 9.4% of them seen just once. The sequenced material came from whole blood. Receptors were obtained from an adult who was a healthcare worker with PCR-confirmed SARS-CoV-2 infection or an uninfected control (not recorded which). Each CDR3 is given with its conserved first and last residue. A D gene is named only where the DNA matches it firmly. Not all rows give a size; the values are once, few, many and, for expanded clones, a class.

V gene: TRBV20-1; D gene: -; J gene: TRBJ2-7; clone size: many; CDR3 length: 14; CDR3 DNA: TGCAGTGCTGTTCCAATCCTAAACTCCTACGAGCAGTACTTC; CDR3 protein: CSAVPILNSYEQYF
V gene: TRBV24-1; D gene: TRBD1; J gene: TRBJ2-5; clone size: many; CDR3 length: 15; CDR3 DNA: TGTGCCACCAGTGATTGGGGACAGGGCCAAGAGACCCAGTACTTC; CDR3 protein: CATSDWGQGQETQYF
V gene: TRBV20-1; D gene: -; J gene: TRBJ2-7; clone size: many; CDR3 length: 12; CDR3 DNA: TGCAGTGCTAGAGGCTTCTCCTACGAGCAGTACTTC; CDR3 protein: CSARGFSYEQYF
V gene: TRBV11-2; D gene: TRBD2; J gene: TRBJ2-4; clone size: -; CDR3 length: 12; CDR3 DNA: TGTGCCAGCAGCCCCCTAGCGGCCATTCAGTACTTC; CDR3 protein: CASSPLAAIQYF
V gene: TRBV28; D gene: -; J gene: TRBJ2-2; clone size: -; CDR3 length: 17; CDR3 DNA: TGTGCCAGCAGTCGATTTGGCTTGACAGGAAACACCGGGGAGCTGTTTTTT; CDR3 protein: CASSRFGLTGNTGELFF
V gene: TRBV20-1; D gene: -; J gene: TRBJ2-7; clone size: many; CDR3 length: 12; CDR3 DNA: TGCAGTGCTAGAGTCTTATCCTACGAGCAGTACTTC; CDR3 protein: CSARVLSYEQYF
V gene: TRBV7-9; D gene: TRBD1; J gene: TRBJ1-4; clone size: many; CDR3 length: 17; CDR3 DNA: TGTGCCAGCAGCTTTTCGGGGACAGTTGCAACTAATGAAAAACTGTTTTTT; CDR3 protein: CASSFSGTVATNEKLFF
V gene: TRBV4-1; D gene: TRBD2; J gene: TRBJ2-2; clone size: -; CDR3 length: 17; CDR3 DNA: TGCGCCAGCAGCCTGGATAGGGCGGGAGCAAACACCGGGGAGCTGTTTTTT; CDR3 protein: CASSLDRAGANTGELFF
V gene: TRBV18; D gene: -; J gene: TRBJ2-3; clone size: many; CDR3 length: 15; CDR3 DNA: TGTGCCAGCTCACCATCCTATCCAAGCACAGATACGCAGTATTTT; CDR3 protein: CASSPSYPSTDTQYF
V gene: TRBV9; D gene: TRBD1; J gene: TRBJ2-5; clone size: -; CDR3 length: 14; CDR3 DNA: TGTGCCAGCAGCGCTACGGACAGGGCAGAGACCCAGTACTTC; CDR3 protein: CASSATDRAETQYF
V gene: TRBV27; D gene: -; J gene: TRBJ2-3; clone size: few; CDR3 length: 14; CDR3 DNA: TGTGCCAGCAGTGAGGGGGGCGGAGGAGATACGCAGTATTTT; CDR3 protein: CASSEGGGGDTQYF
V gene: TRBV7-9; D gene: -; J gene: TRBJ2-5; clone size: many; CDR3 length: 15; CDR3 DNA: TGTGCCAGCAGCTTAATGGAGCACGAACAAGAGACCCAGTACTTC; CDR3 protein: CASSLMEHEQETQYF
V gene: TRBV7-9; D gene: -; J gene: TRBJ2-7; clone size: -; CDR3 length: 14; CDR3 DNA: TGTGCCAGCAGCGCTCAGGGTTCTGAGTACGAGCAGTACTTC; CDR3 protein: CASSAQGSEYEQYF
V gene: TRBV19; D gene: -; J gene: TRBJ2-1; clone size: many; CDR3 length: 14; CDR3 DNA: TGTGCCAGTAGTAGGGGTTTCTCCTACAATGAGCAGTTCTTC; CDR3 protein: CASSRGFSYNEQFF
V gene: TRBV28; D gene: -; J gene: TRBJ2-4; clone size: many; CDR3 length: 16; CDR3 DNA: TGTGCCAGCAGAAAATGGGGGGGGCTTACCAAAAACATTCAGTACTTC; CDR3 protein: CASRKWGGLTKNIQYF
V gene: TRBV5-1; D gene: -; J gene: TRBJ2-1; clone size: many; CDR3 length: 13; CDR3 DNA: TGCGCCAGCAGGTCACCTCGGAGACCTGAGCAGTTCTTC; CDR3 protein: CASRSPRRPEQFF